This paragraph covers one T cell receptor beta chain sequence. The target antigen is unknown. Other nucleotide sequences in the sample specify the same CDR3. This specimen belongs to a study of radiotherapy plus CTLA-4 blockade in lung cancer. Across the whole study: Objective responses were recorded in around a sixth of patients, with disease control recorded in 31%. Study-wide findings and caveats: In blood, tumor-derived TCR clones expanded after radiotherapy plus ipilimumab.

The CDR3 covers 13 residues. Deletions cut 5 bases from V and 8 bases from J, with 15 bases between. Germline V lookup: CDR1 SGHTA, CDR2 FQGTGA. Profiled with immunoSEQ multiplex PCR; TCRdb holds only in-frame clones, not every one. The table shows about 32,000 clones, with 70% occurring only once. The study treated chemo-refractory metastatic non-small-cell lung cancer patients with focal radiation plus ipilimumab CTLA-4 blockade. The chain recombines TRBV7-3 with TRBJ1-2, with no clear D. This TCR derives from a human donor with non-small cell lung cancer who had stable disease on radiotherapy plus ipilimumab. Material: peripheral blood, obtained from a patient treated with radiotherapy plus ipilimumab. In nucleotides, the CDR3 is TGTGCCAGCAGCCCTGACGGCCGGGGAGGCTACACCTTC. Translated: CASSPDGRGGYTF.